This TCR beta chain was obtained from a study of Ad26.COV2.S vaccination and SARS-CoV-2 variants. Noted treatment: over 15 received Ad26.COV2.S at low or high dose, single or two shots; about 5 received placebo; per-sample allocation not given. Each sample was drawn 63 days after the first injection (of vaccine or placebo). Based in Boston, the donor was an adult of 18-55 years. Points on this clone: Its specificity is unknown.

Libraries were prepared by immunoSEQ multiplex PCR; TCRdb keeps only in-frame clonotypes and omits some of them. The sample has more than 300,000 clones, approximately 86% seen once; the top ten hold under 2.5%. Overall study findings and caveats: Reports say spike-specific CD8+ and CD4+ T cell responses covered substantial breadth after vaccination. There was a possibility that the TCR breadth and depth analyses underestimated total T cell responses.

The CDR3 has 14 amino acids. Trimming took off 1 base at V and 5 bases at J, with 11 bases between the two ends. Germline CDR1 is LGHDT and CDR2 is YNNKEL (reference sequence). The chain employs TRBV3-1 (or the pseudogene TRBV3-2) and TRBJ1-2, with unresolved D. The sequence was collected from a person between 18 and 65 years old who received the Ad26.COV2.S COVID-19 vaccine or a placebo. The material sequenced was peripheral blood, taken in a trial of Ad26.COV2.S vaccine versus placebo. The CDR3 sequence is CASSQVGNSYGYTF. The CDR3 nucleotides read TGTGCCAGCAGCCAAGTGGGTAACAGTTATGGCTACACCTTC.